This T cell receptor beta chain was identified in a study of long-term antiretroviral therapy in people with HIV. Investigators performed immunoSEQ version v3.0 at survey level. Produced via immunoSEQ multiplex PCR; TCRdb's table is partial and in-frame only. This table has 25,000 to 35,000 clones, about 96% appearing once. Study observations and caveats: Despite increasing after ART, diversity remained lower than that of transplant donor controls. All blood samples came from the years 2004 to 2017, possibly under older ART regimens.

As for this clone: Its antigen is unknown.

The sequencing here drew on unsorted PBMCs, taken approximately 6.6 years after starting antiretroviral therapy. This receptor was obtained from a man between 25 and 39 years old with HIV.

The CDR3 region has the DNA TGTGCCAGCAGCAAAATGGGGTTGCAGGGTAGATTAGGGGAGCTGTTTTTT. It codes for CASSKMGLQGRLGELFF. This chain links TRBV21-1 with TRBJ2-2; the table's TRBD1 call for D was not verified on the DNA. TRBV21-1 is a recognized pseudogene. This CDR3 is built from 17 residues.